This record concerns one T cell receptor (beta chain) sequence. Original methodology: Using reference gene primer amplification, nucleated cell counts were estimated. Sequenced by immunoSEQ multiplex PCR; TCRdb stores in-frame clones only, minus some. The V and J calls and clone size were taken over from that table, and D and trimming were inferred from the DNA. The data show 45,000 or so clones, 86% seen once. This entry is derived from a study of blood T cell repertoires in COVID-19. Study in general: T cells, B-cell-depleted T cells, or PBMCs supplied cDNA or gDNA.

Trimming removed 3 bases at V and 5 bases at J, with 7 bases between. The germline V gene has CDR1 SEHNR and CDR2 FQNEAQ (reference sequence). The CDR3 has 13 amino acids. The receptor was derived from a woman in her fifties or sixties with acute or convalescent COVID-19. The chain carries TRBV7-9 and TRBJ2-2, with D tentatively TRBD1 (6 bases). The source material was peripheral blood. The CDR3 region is CASSLGHTGELFF. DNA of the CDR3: TGTGCCAGCAGCTTGGGACATACCGGGGAGCTGTTTTTT.